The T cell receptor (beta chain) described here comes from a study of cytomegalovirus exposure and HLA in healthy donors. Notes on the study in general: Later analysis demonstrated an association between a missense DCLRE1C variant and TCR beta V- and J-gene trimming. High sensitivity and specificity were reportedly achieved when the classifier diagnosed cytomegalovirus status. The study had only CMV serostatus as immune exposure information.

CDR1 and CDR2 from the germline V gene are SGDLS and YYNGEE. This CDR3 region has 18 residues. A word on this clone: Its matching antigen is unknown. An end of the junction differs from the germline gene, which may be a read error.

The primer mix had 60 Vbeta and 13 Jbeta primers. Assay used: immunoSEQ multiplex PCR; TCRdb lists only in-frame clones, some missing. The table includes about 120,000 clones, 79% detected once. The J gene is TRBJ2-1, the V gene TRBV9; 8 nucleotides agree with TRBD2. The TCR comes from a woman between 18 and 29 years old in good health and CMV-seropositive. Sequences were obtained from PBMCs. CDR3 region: CASSGRGATGRVYTEQFF. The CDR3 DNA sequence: TGTGCCAGCAGCGGGAGGGGGGCTACCGGGAGGGTATACACTGAGCAGTTCTTC.